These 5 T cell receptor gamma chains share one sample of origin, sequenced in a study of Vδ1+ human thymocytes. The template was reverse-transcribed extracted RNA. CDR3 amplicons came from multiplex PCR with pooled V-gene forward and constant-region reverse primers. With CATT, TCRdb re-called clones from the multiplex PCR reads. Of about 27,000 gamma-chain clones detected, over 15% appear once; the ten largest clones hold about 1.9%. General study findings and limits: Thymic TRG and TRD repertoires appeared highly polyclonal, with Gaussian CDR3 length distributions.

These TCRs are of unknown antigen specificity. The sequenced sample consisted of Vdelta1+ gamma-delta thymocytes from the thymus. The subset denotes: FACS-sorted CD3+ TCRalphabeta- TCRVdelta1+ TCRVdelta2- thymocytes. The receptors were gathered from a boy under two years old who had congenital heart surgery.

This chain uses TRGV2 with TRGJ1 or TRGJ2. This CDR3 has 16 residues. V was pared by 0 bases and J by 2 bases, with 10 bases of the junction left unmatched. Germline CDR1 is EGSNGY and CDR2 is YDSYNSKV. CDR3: CATWDGPRRDYYKKLF. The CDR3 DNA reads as TGTGCCACCTGGGACGGGCCCCGACGGGATTATTATAAGAAACTCTTT.

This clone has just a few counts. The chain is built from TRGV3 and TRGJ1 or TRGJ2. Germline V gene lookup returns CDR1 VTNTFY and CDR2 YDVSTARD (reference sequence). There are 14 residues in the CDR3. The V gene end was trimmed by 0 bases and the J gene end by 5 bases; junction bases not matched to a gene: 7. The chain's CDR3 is CATWDRPMDYKKLF. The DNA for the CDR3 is TGTGCCACCTGGGACAGGCCGATGGATTATAAGAAACTCTTT.

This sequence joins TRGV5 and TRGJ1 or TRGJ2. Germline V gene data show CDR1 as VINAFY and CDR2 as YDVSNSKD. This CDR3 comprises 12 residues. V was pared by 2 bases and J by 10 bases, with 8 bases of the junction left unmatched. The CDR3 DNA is TGTGCCACCTGGGACAAATGTAGAAAGAAACTCTTT. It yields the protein CATWDKCRKKLF.

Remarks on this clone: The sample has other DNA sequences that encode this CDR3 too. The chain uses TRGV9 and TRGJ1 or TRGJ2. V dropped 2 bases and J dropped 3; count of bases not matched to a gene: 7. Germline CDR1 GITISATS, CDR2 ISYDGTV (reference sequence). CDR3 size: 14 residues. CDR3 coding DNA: TGTGCCTTGTGGGAGGCTGCTCTTTATTATAAGAAACTCTTT. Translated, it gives CALWEAALYYKKLF.

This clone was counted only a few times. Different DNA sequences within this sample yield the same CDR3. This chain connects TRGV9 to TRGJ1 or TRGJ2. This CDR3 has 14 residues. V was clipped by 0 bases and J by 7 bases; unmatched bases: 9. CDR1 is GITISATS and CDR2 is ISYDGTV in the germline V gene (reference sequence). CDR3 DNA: TGTGCCTTGTGGGAGGTGCAAAGTGGCTATAAGAAACTCTTT. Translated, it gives CALWEVQSGYKKLF.